This T cell receptor (beta chain) was sequenced in a study of CD8+ T cells in alopecia areata. The germline V gene has CDR1 ENHRY and CDR2 SYGVKD. After removal of 0 bases from V and 8 bases from J, the junction contained 4 bases not matched to a gene. The CDR3 has 14 amino acids. The sequencing template was cDNA reverse transcribed from extracted RNA. The table came from immunoSEQ multiplex PCR; TCRdb's copy has only in-frame clones and leaves some out. The table has about 150,000 clones, less than 75% seen once. The TCR originated in a human donor in good health. The chain links TRBV10-3 to TRBJ1-5; 7 positions match TRBD1. Specimen: CD8+ T cells sorted from blood. The CDR3 here is CAISESKGTEPQHF. DNA of the CDR3: TGTGCCATCAGTGAGTCAAAGGGGACAGAGCCCCAGCATTTT.